This T cell receptor beta chain was identified during a study of Graves' ophthalmopathy and Graves' hyperthyroidism. Overall study: Hyperthyroidism was considered stable when no ophthalmopathy appeared within 18 months of follow-up. Broader study findings: With more than 60% sensitivity and around 79% specificity, the model predicted ophthalmopathy progression.

Scientists amplified the TCR beta CDR3 regions from RNA transcripts. The workflow started with a first-round RT-PCR run with HTBI primers and then moved on to a second-round multiplex PCR. TCRdb fed the multiplex PCR reads into MiXCR, producing one record per CDR3 protein. Among approximately 540,000 distinct CDR3 sequences listed, about two fifths were seen once. Comments on this clonotype: Its antigen is currently unknown.

V trimming: 2 bases; J trimming: 6 bases; junction bases outside the gene matches: 5. The CDR3 extends over 14 amino acids. Symptoms, serum thyroxine and TRAb, thyroid ultrasound, and orbital computed tomography formed the diagnostic basis. V gene TRBV12-3 or TRBV12-4 combines with J gene TRBJ2-3; 7 nucleotides align to TRBD2. The clonotype comes from an adult man with Graves' hyperthyroidism. Input material: peripheral blood or thyroid tissue (not recorded which). CDR3 loop: CASSLYGGSDTQYF. DNA of the CDR3: TGTGCCAGCAGTTTATACGGGGGGTCGGATACGCAGTATTTT.